Below, 7 T cell receptor beta chains from the same sample are listed, as sequenced in a study of blood T cell repertoires in COVID-19 (dated by TCRdb to the early 2020s). The library came from the immunoSEQ multiplex PCR assay. This immuneACCESS table, as held by TCRdb, lists in-frame sequences with V and J called but not all clones. Of the missing ones, under half trace to an unresolved V gene in checked studies; the others have no known cause. This sample has 87,000 or so clones in its table, and about nine tenths of those were observed once. Together, the top ten hold about 6.3% of the sample. The sequenced sample was peripheral blood. Source of these receptors: a young man with COVID-19, enrolled during active disease.

This clone was seen a handful of times. The chain has TRBV23-1 and TRBJ1-1, with a weak D call TRBD1 (5 bases). TRBV23-1 belongs to the ORF category, with a function that is uncertain. V lost 1 base and J lost 1, with 19 bases in between. CDR3 length: 18 amino acids. CDR3 amino acids: CASSQWLGGAERNTEAFF. The CDR3 nucleotides read TGCGCCAGCAGTCAATGGCTCGGGGGAGCGGAGAGGAACACTGAAGCTTTCTTT.

The rearrangement joins TRBV27 to TRBJ1-5; unclear D gene. Germline lookup yields CDR1 MNHEY and CDR2 SMNVEV (reference sequence). CDR3 length: 15 amino acids. Between the trimmed V and J ends, which lost 4 bases and 1 base, there was a span of 11 bases. The CDR3 reads CASSSRGLSNQPQHF. The CDR3, as DNA: TGTGCCAGCAGTTCTCGCGGGCTAAGCAATCAGCCCCAGCATTTT.

This clone was seen a handful of times. The rearrangement uses TRBV19 and TRBJ2-7; perhaps TRBD1 as D (6 bases). Germline loops: CDR1 LNHDA, CDR2 SQIVND (reference sequence). The ends were cut back, 6 bases at V and 1 base at J, with 16 bases in the middle. The CDR3 is 15 residues long. The CDR3 protein is CASSEGHHGSYEQYF. In nucleotides, the CDR3 is TGTGCCAGTAGCGAGGGACACCATGGATCCTACGAGCAGTACTTC.

The genes are TRBV27 and TRBJ1-5; the D is unclear. CDR3 size: 13 residues. Germline CDR1 is MNHEY and CDR2 is SMNVEV (reference sequence). V lost 5 bases, J lost 4 bases, and 9 bases lay in between. CDR3 bases: TGTGCCAGCAGTGAGGCCGTTAATCAGCCCCAGCATTTT. Its translation is CASSEAVNQPQHF.

As concerns this clone: The junction does not match germline at one end; this may be a read error. The chain is built from TRBV2 and TRBJ1-4; perhaps TRBD1 as D (6 bases). Germline CDR1 reads SNHLY; CDR2 reads FYNNEI. The CDR3 is 16 residues long. The CDR3 spells CASRDRGTLTNEKLLF. As DNA, the CDR3 is TGTGCCAGCAGGGACAGAGGAACATTAACTAATGAAAAACTGCTTTTT.

The chain has TRBV5-1 and TRBJ1-1, with a tentative D call TRBD1 (5 bases). Germline V CDR1 and CDR2: SGHRS, YFSETQ. The CDR3 sequence is 16 residues long. V shed 0 bases and J shed 6 bases, with 18 bases lying between them. This chain's CDR3 is CASSLVQLRWGPEAFF. The DNA of the CDR3 is TGCGCCAGCAGCTTGGTGCAGCTTCGTTGGGGCCCTGAAGCTTTCTTT.

J is TRBJ1-5 and V is TRBV6-5; weak D call: TRBD1 (6 bases). CDR1 and CDR2 (germline): MNHEY, SVGAGI. Trimming took off 6 bases at V and 2 bases at J, with 8 bases between the two ends. CDR3 length: 13 residues. The CDR3 nucleotides are TGTGCCAGCAGCGAGGGGGGCAATCAGCCCCAGCATTTT. It encodes CASSEGGNQPQHF.